In this sample, the clone carrying this TCR beta chain turned up a few times. A 5'RACE reaction primed in the constant segment made cDNA libraries of TCR alpha and TCR beta, and these carried sample barcodes and UMIs. Each CDR3 protein is one row after TCRdb ran MiXCR on the 5' RACE reads. The table includes approximately 180,000 distinct CDR3 sequences, roughly 16% detected once. This specimen belongs to a study of T-cell memory formation after mild COVID-19. V shed 3 bases and J shed 2 bases, with 14 bases lying between them. CDR1 and CDR2 (germline): MNHEY, SVGEGT. The CDR3 runs to 16 residues. The sequenced sample consisted of PBMCs or a T cell subset sorted from them (not recorded which). The V call is TRBV6-2 or TRBV6-3, the J call TRBJ1-3; D not certain. The receptor's source is an adult woman who had mild COVID-19 (a few samples of this study predate the infection). Cell type and time point are not known. In DNA, the CDR3 is TGTGCCAGCAGTTATATATCCGGTGGTACTGGAAACACCATATATTTT. It codes for CASSYISGGTGNTIYF.